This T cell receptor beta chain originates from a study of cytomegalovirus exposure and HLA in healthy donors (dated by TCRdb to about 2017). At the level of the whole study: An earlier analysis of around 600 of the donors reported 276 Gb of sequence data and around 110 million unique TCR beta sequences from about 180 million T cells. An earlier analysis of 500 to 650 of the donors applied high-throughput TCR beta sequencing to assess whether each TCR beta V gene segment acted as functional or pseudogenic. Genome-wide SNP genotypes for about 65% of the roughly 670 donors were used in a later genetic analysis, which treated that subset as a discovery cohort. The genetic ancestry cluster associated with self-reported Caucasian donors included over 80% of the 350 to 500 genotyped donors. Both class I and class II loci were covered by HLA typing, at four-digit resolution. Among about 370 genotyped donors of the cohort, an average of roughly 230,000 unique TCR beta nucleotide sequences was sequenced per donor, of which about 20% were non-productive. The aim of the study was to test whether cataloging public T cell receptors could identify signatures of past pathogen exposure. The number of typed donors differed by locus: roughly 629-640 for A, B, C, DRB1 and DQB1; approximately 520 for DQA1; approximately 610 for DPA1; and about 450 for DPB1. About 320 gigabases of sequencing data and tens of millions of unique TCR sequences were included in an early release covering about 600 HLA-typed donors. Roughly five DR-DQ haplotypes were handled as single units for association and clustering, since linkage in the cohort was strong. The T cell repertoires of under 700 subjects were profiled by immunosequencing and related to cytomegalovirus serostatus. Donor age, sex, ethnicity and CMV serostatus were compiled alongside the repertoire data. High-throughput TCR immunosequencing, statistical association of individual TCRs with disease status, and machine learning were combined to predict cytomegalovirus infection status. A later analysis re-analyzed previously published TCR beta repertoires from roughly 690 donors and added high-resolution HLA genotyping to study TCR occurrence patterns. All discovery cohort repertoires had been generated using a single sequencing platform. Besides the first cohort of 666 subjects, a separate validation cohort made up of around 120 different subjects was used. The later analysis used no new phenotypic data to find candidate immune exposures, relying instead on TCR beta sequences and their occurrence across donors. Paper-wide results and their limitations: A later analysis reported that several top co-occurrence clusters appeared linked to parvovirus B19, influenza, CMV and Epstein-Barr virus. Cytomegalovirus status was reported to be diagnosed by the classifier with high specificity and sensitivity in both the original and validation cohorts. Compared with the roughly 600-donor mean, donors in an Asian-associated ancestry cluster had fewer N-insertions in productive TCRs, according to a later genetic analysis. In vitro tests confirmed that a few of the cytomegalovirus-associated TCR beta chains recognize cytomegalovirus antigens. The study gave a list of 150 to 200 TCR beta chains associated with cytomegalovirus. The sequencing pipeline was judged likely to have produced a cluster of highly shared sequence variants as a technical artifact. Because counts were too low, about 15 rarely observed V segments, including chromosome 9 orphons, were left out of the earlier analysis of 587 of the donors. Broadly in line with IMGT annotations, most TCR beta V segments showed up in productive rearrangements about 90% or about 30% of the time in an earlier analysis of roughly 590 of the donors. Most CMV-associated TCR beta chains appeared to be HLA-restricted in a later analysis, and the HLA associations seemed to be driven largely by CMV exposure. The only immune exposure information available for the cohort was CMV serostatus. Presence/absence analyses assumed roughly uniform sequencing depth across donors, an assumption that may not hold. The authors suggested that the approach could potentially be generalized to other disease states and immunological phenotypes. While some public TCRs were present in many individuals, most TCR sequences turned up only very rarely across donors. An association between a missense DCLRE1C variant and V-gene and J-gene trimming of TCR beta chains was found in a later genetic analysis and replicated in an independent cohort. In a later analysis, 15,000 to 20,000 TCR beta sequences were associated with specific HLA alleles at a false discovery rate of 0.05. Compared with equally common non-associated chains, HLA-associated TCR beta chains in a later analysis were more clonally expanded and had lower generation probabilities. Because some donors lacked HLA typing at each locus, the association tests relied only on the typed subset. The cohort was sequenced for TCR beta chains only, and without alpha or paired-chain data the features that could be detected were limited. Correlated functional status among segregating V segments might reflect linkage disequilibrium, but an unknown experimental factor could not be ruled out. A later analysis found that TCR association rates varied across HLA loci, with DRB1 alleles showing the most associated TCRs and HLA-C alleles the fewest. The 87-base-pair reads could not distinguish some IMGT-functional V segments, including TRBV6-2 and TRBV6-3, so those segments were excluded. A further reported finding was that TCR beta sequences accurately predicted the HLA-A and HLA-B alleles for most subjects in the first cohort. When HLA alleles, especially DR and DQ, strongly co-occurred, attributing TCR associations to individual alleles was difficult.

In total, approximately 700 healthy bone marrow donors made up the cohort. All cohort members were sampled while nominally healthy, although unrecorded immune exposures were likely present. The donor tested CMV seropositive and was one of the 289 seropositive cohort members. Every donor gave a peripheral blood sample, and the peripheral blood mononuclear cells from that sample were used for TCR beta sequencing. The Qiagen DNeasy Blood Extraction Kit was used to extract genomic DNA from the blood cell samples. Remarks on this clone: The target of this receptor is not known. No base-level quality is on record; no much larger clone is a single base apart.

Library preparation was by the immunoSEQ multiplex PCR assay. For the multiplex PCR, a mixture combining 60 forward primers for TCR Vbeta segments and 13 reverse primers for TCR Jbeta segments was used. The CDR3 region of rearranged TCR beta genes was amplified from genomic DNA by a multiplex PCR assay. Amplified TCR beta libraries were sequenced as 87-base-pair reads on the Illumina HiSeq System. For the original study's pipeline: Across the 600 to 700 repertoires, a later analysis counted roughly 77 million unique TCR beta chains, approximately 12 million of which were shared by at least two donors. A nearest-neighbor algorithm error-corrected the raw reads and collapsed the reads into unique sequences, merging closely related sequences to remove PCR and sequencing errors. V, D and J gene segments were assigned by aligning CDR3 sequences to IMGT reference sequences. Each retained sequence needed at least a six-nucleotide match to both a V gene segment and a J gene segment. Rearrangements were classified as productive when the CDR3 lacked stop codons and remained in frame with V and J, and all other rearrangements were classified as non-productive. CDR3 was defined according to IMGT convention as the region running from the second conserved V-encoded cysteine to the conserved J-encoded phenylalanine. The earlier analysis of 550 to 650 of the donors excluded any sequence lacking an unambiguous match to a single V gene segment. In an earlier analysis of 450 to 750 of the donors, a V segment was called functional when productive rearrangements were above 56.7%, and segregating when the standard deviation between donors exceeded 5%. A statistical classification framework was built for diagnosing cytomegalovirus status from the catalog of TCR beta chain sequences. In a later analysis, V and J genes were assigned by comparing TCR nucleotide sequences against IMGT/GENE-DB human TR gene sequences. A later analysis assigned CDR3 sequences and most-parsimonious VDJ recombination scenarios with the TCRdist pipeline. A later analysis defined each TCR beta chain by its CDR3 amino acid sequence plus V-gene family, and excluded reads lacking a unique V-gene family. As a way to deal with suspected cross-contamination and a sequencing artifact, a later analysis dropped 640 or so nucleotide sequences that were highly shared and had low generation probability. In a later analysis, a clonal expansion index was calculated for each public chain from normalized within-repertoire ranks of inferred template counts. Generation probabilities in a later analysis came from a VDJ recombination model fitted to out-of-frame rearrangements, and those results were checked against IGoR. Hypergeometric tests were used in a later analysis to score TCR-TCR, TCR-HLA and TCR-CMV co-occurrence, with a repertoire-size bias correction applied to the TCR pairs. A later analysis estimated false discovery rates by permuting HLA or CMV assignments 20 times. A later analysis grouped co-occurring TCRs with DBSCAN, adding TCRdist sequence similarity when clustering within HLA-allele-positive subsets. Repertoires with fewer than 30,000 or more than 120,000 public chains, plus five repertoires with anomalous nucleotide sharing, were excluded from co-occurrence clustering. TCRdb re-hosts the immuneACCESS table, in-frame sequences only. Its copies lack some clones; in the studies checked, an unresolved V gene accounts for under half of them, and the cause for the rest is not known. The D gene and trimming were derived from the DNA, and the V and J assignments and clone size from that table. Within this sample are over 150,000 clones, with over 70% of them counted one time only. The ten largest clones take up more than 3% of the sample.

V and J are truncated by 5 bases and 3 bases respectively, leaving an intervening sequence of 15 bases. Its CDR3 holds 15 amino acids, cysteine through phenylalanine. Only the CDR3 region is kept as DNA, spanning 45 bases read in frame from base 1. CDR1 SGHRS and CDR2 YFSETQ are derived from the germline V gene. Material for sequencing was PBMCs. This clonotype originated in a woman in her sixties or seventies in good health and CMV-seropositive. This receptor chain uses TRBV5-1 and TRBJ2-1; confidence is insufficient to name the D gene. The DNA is TGCGCCAGCAGTTCGCCGGGTTCCATCTACAATGAGCAGTTCTTC. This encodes CASSSPGSIYNEQFF.